A single sample is the source of the 21 T cell receptor beta chains below, sequenced in a study of T cell repertoires in cytomegalovirus infection. TCRdb independently ran MiXCR on the reads; one entry per CDR3 protein. The profile covers 200,000 to 250,000 distinct CDR3 sequences, with roughly 20% appearing a single time and 15% to 20% taken by the ten largest. Sequences were obtained from CD8+ T cells from PBMCs. These receptors were taken from a human donor in good health (CMV status not recorded). Some clones in this sample may be carry-over from other donors' samples.

The chain links TRBV27 to TRBJ1-1, with 8 bases fitting TRBD1. The V gene's germline CDR1 is MNHEY and CDR2 SMNVEV (reference sequence). The CDR3 spans 13 residues. After removal of 6 bases from V and 8 bases from J, the junction contained 8 bases not matched to a gene. The CDR3 DNA is TGTGCCAGCAGGGGTGGGGACAGGAGGGAAGCTTTCTTT. This encodes CASRGGDRREAFF.

This clonotype was observed a few times. The chain carries TRBV3-1 and TRBJ2-1; D is perhaps TRBD1 or TRBD2 (5 bases each). Trimming shortened V by 0 bases and J by 6 bases, and 18 bases separated the two germline ends. The CDR3 consists of 17 residues. CDR1 is LGHDT and CDR2 is YNNKEL in the germline V gene (reference sequence). Here the CDR3 DNA reads TGTGCCAGCAGCCAAGATCAATCGGGACGAGGGAGCAATGAGCAGTTCTTC. Encoded protein: CASSQDQSGRGSNEQFF.

In its sample, this clonotype was seen a few times. V is TRBV19 and J is TRBJ1-1; perhaps TRBD1 as D (6 bases). The CDR3 extends over 12 amino acids. Trimming stripped 6 bases from V and 5 bases from J, with 10 bases between. The germline V gene encodes CDR1 LNHDA and CDR2 SQIVND (reference sequence). The CDR3 DNA is TGTGCCAGTAGACTTACAGGGACTGAAGCTTTCTTT. As protein: CASRLTGTEAFF. The whole variable domain, remainder taken from reference TRBV19 and TRBJ1-1, is DGGITQSPKYLFRKEGQNVTLSCEQNLNHDAMYWYRQDPGQGLRLIYYSQIVNDFQKGDIAEGYSVSREKKESFPLTVTSAQKNPTAFYLCASRLTGTEAFFGQGTRLTVV.

The sample holds a few counts of this clonotype. The chain links TRBV15 to TRBJ1-3, with TRBD1 matching 7 bases. V lost 6 bases to trimming and J lost 4 bases; unmatched junction nucleotides: 9. Germline CDR1 and CDR2: LNHNV and YYDKDF (reference sequence). The CDR3 length is 15 residues. The CDR3 sequence: CATRYDRDFGNTIYF. The CDR3 DNA sequence: TGTGCCACCAGATACGACAGGGACTTCGGAAACACCATATATTTT.

Ten or more counts support this clonotype. The rearrangement links TRBV6-5 to TRBJ1-2, with TRBD1 matching 7 bases. The CDR3 extends over 14 amino acids. Germline V gene data show CDR1 as MNHEY and CDR2 as SVGAGI. V trimming: 0 bases; J trimming: 5 bases; junction bases outside the gene matches: 3. The CDR3 DNA sequence: TGTGCCAGCAGTTACTCGCCAGGGGGATATGGCTACACCTTC. Translated: CASSYSPGGYGYTF.

The rearrangement uses TRBV7-1 and TRBJ2-7, with D possibly being TRBD1 or TRBD2 (6 bases each). TRBV7-1 is labeled an ORF, and its function is uncertain. The CDR3 is 12 residues long. The germline V and J ends were trimmed by 8 bases and 6 bases, with 14 bases remaining between them. The chain's CDR3 is CASGGGQPEQYF. The CDR3 bases are TGTGCCAGCGGAGGGGGGCAACCCGAGCAGTACTTC.

The genes are TRBV11-2 and TRBJ2-7, with D perhaps TRBD1 (5 bases). Between the trimmed V and J ends, which lost 4 bases and 1 base, there was a span of 8 bases. Germline lookup yields CDR1 SGHAT and CDR2 FQNNGV. CDR3 size: 13 residues. The CDR3 here is CASSSGISYEQYF. The CDR3, as DNA: TGTGCCAGCAGCTCAGGGATATCCTACGAGCAGTACTTC.

V and J are TRBV2 and TRBJ2-7; unclear D gene. Germline V CDR1 and CDR2: SNHLY, FYNNEI. V was clipped by 7 bases and J by 3 bases, with 10 bases between them. The CDR3 totals 12 residues. CDR3 protein: CASTPDFYEQYF. Here the CDR3 DNA reads TGTGCCAGCACCCCCGACTTCTACGAGCAGTACTTC.

V gene TRBV19 combines with J gene TRBJ1-5; 7 bases match TRBD1. Germline V gene lookup returns CDR1 LNHDA and CDR2 SQIVND (reference sequence). Losses at the gene ends were 6 bases for V and 6 bases for J; bases not matched to a gene: 11. The CDR3 runs to 15 residues. The CDR3 loop is CASRDLQGSAQPQHF. As DNA, the CDR3 is TGTGCCAGTAGGGACCTACAGGGGTCGGCTCAGCCCCAGCATTTT.

This chain uses TRBV15 with TRBJ2-7; 7 bases are shared with TRBD1. The CDR3 has 14 amino acids. Germline trimming cut 3 bases from V and 4 bases from J; bases unmatched to any gene: 6. Germline lookup yields CDR1 LNHNV and CDR2 YYDKDF (reference sequence). CDR3: CATSRDRNGYEQYF. CDR3 nucleotides: TGTGCCACCAGCAGGGACAGGAATGGGTACGAGCAGTACTTC.

There are many counts of this clonotype. The chain couples TRBV6-5 to TRBJ2-3; no reliable D call. CDR1 is MNHEY, CDR2 SVGAGI, per germline. Trimming removed 2 bases at V and 5 bases at J, with 11 bases between. CDR3 length: 14 amino acids. In DNA, the CDR3 is TGTGCCAGCAGTTACGGGTTATCCGAAGATACGCAGTATTTT. Encoded protein: CASSYGLSEDTQYF.

V and J are TRBV2 and TRBJ2-7; 9 bases fit TRBD2. J lost 3 bases, V lost 8 bases, and 11 bases had no gene match. Germline lookup yields CDR1 SNHLY and CDR2 FYNNEI. This CDR3 has 15 residues. The DNA of the CDR3 is TGTGCCAGCGGGGAAACGAGCGGGGGGTTCTACGAGCAGTACTTC. Protein sequence: CASGETSGGFYEQYF.

This clonotype was counted only a few times. This chain joins TRBV15 and TRBJ2-7, with TRBD1 matching over 7 bases. The germline V gene has CDR1 LNHNV and CDR2 YYDKDF (reference sequence). With V trimmed by 4 bases and J by 2 bases, 2 bases remained unmatched. The CDR3 totals 13 residues. The CDR3 reads CATSIGTAYEQYF. CDR3 coding DNA: TGTGCCACCAGCATAGGGACAGCCTACGAGCAGTACTTC.

Only one count was recorded for this clonotype. The chain carries TRBV11-2 and TRBJ2-7; the D is unclear. Trimming took 5 bases from V and 3 from J, leaving 17 bases between them. This CDR3 contains 15 residues. Germline values: CDR1 SGHAT, CDR2 FQNNGV. The CDR3 sequence is CASSVDLPPGYEQYF. DNA of the CDR3: TGTGCCAGCAGCGTGGACCTACCCCCCGGCTACGAGCAGTACTTC.

A few counts support this clonotype. The J gene is TRBJ1-2, the V gene TRBV14; 7 bases fit TRBD1. This CDR3 has 12 amino acids. CDR1 and CDR2 (germline): SGHDN, FVKESK. With 7 bases clipped from V and 3 bases from J, the junction kept 2 bases outside the gene matches. In DNA, the CDR3 is TGTGCCAGCAAGGGACAGCACTATGGCTACACCTTC. Translating it yields CASKGQHYGYTF.

This clonotype was detected many times. This chain connects TRBV28 to TRBJ2-3; tentatively, D is TRBD2 (6 bases). The CDR3 is 16 residues long. Trimming removed 4 bases from V and 0 bases from J, with 14 bases in between. Germline loops: CDR1 MDHEN, CDR2 SYDVKM. The CDR3 protein is CASSYGGDLSTDTQYF. For the CDR3, the DNA is TGTGCCAGCAGTTACGGGGGTGACCTTAGCACAGATACGCAGTATTTT.

The chain uses TRBV29-1 and TRBJ2-5; TRBD2 is a possible D gene (7 bases). V was clipped by 6 bases and J by 5 bases, with 16 bases between them. Germline loops: CDR1 SQVTM, CDR2 ANQGSEA. The CDR3 extends over 13 amino acids. The CDR3 here is CSVGGPRSETQYF. The CDR3 coding sequence is TGCAGCGTGGGGGGGCCACGGTCGGAGACCCAGTACTTC. Complete variable domain (other parts from reference TRBV29-1 and TRBJ2-5): SAVISQKPSRDICQRGTSLTIQCQVDSQVTMMFWYRQQPGQSLTLIATANQGSEATYESGFVIDKFPISRPNLTFSTLTVSNMSPEDSSIYLCSVGGPRSETQYFGPGTRLLVL.

The V call is TRBV15, the J call TRBJ2-6, with D unclear. V lost 2 bases, J lost 0 bases, and 8 bases lay in between. CDR1 is LNHNV, CDR2 YYDKDF, per germline (reference sequence). CDR3 length equals 16 residues. The CDR3 reads CATSRNFPSGANVLTF. The CDR3 nucleotides are TGTGCCACCAGCAGAAATTTCCCCTCTGGGGCCAACGTCCTGACTTTC.

The chain couples TRBV4-1 to TRBJ1-1; D is uncertain. Between the trimmed V and J ends, which lost 4 bases and 3 bases, there was a span of 12 bases. CDR3 length: 14 residues. Germline loops: CDR1 MGHRA, CDR2 YSYEKL. CDR3 sequence (DNA): TGCGCCAGCAGCCCCGGTCCTTTCGACACTGAAGCTTTCTTT. It codes for CASSPGPFDTEAFF.

The chain joins TRBV20-1 to TRBJ1-5, with 9 nucleotides matching TRBD1. Germline CDR1 and CDR2: DFQATT and SNEGSKA (reference sequence). V trimming: 7 bases; J trimming: 2 bases; junction bases outside the gene matches: 18. There are 18 residues in the CDR3. This CDR3 reads CSGRPDRGEIGGNQPQHF. The CDR3 nucleotides are TGCAGTGGACGACCGGACAGGGGCGAGATAGGTGGCAATCAGCCCCAGCATTTT.

This clonotype came up a few times. V is TRBV7-6 and J is TRBJ2-7; 16 bases are shared with TRBD2. V shed 5 bases and J 2 bases; nucleotides not matched to a gene: 9. The CDR3 has 18 amino acids. Germline CDR1 SGHVS, CDR2 FNYEAQ. The CDR3 sequence is CASSPGLAGGPNPYEQYF. CDR3 DNA sequence: TGTGCCAGCAGCCCGGGACTAGCGGGGGGGCCCAACCCCTACGAGCAGTACTTC.